The entry that follows covers one TCR beta chain sequence. Its specificity is not known. Some clones are missing from TCRdb's copy, which holds only in-frame ones; the method was immunoSEQ multiplex PCR. The data show some 60,000 clones, 84% seen once. This sample was included in a study of OX40 agonist ivuxolimab in advanced cancers. Study background: Given to patients was ivuxolimab, an agonistic anti-OX40 (CD134) antibody. Partial responses occurred in Three dose-escalation patients, one with hepatocellular carcinoma and two with cutaneous melanoma. General study results and limits: At 0.1 to 3.0 mg/kg, CD4+ and CD8+ blood T cells expanded clonally by week 6. More expanded clones were found, on average, in CD8+ than in CD4+ T cells.

The sample in question was CD4+ or CD8+ T cells sorted from blood, obtained in a trial of the OX40 agonist ivuxolimab. This clonotype was sampled from an adult with an advanced solid tumor such as melanoma, head and neck, liver or kidney cancer.

This CDR3 reads CASSPWTASSGNTIYF. The CDR3 DNA reads TGTGCCAGCAGCCCGTGGACAGCCTCCTCTGGAAACACCATATATTTT. The rearrangement joins TRBV7-2 to TRBJ1-3; the D gene is possibly TRBD1 (6 bases). Germline loops: CDR1 SGHTA, CDR2 FQGNSA. The CDR3 contains 16 residues. The V end lost 5 bases, the J end lost 0 bases, and 14 bases lay between the germline ends.